This is a list of T cell receptor beta chains from one sample in a study of PD-1 blockade in classical Hodgkin lymphoma. Sequencing was performed with immunoSEQ multiplex PCR; in TCRdb, only in-frame clones are kept and a portion is missing. The data show some 6,800 clones, with about 86% seen just once and about 44% held by the top ten. Source: peripheral blood mononuclear cells (PBMCs), taken before the second cycle of nivolumab. These receptors all come from a human donor with classical Hodgkin lymphoma. Each CDR3 is given with its conserved first and last residue. D genes are given only for firm matches. The size field is filled for only some rows; it gives once, few, many or a size class.

D gene: .; clone size: once; V gene: TRBV6-5; J gene: TRBJ1-5; CDR3 protein: CASTRDLNQPQHF; CDR3 DNA: TGTGCCAGCACGAGGGACCTCAATCAGCCCCAGCATTTT
D gene: TRBD1; clone size: .; V gene: TRBV9; J gene: TRBJ1-4; CDR3 protein: CASSVQGATNEKLFF; CDR3 DNA: TGTGCCAGCAGCGTACAGGGGGCAACTAATGAAAAACTGTTTTTT
D gene: .; clone size: .; V gene: TRBV5-4; J gene: TRBJ2-4; CDR3 protein: CASSKGGTKNIQYF; CDR3 DNA: TGTGCCAGCAGCAAGGGGGGGACCAAAAACATTCAGTACTTC
D gene: TRBD2; clone size: .; V gene: TRBV7-9; J gene: TRBJ2-1; CDR3 protein: CASSPLPGLAELYNEQFF; CDR3 DNA: TGTGCCAGCAGCCCCTTACCTGGGCTAGCGGAACTCTACAATGAGCAGTTCTTC
D gene: .; clone size: .; V gene: TRBV6-1; J gene: TRBJ1-6; CDR3 protein: CASSLGWKSPLHF; CDR3 DNA: TGTGCCAGCAGTCTGGGGTGGAAATCACCCCTCCACTTT
D gene: TRBD2; clone size: .; V gene: TRBV27; J gene: TRBJ2-1; CDR3 protein: CASSDLAGAGPSPFF; CDR3 DNA: TGTGCCAGCAGTGATCTAGCGGGTGCCGGTCCCAGTCCGTTCTTC
D gene: .; clone size: .; V gene: TRBV19; J gene: TRBJ2-3; CDR3 protein: CASSISPAADTQYF; CDR3 DNA: TGTGCCAGTAGTATTTCCCCAGCGGCGGATACGCAGTATTTT
D gene: TRBD1; clone size: .; V gene: TRBV19; J gene: TRBJ1-1; CDR3 protein: CASTNRGPYAEAFF; CDR3 DNA: TGTGCCAGTACCAACAGGGGGCCTTACGCTGAAGCTTTCTTT
D gene: .; clone size: few; V gene: TRBV28; J gene: TRBJ1-2; CDR3 protein: CASNIGGGYTF; CDR3 DNA: TGTGCCAGTAATATCGGGGGGGGCTACACCTTC
D gene: TRBD2; clone size: .; V gene: TRBV5-1; J gene: TRBJ2-1; CDR3 protein: CASSTGTSGSLRRDEQFF; CDR3 DNA: TGCGCCAGCAGCACCGGGACTAGCGGGAGTCTAAGAAGAGATGAGCAGTTCTTC
D gene: .; clone size: .; V gene: TRBV7-2; J gene: TRBJ1-5; CDR3 protein: CASSPTGGRGLAAQHF; CDR3 DNA: TGTGCCAGCAGCCCCACGGGTGGGAGGGGACTTGCCGCCCAGCATTTT
D gene: .; clone size: .; V gene: TRBV6-1; J gene: TRBJ2-4; CDR3 protein: CASSEERWRGIAKNIQYF; CDR3 DNA: TGTGCCAGCAGTGAAGAGCGGTGGAGGGGGATAGCCAAAAACATTCAGTACTTC
D gene: .; clone size: .; V gene: TRBV6-1; J gene: TRBJ1-6; CDR3 protein: CASSELGLPLHF; CDR3 DNA: TGTGCCAGCAGTGAACTTGGGTTGCCCCTCCACTTT
D gene: TRBD2; clone size: once; V gene: TRBV19; J gene: TRBJ2-1; CDR3 protein: CASSPGLAGGLRSYNEQFF; CDR3 DNA: TGTGCCAGTAGTCCAGGACTAGCGGGAGGTCTACGCTCCTACAATGAGCAGTTCTTC
D gene: TRBD1; clone size: .; V gene: TRBV7-9; J gene: TRBJ2-3; CDR3 protein: CASSLTLGRGLDTQYF; CDR3 DNA: TGTGCCAGCAGCTTAACCCTGGGCAGGGGGTTAGATACGCAGTATTTT
D gene: .; clone size: .; V gene: TRBV6-5; J gene: TRBJ1-2; CDR3 protein: CASSPMGTGRYGYTF; CDR3 DNA: TGTGCCAGCAGTCCCATGGGCACAGGGAGGTATGGCTACACCTTC
D gene: .; clone size: .; V gene: TRBV27; J gene: TRBJ1-1; CDR3 protein: CASSSRRHLTMNTEAFF; CDR3 DNA: TGTGCCAGCAGTTCGCGACGGCACCTTACTATGAACACTGAAGCTTTCTTT
D gene: .; clone size: .; V gene: TRBV28; J gene: TRBJ1-1; CDR3 protein: CASSLNTVWAFF; CDR3 DNA: TGTGCCAGCAGTTTAAACACAGTGTGGGCTTTCTTT
D gene: .; clone size: .; V gene: TRBV29-1; J gene: TRBJ2-1; CDR3 protein: CSVFSQGEGQFF; CDR3 DNA: TGCAGCGTCTTTTCCCAGGGGGAGGGGCAGTTCTTC
D gene: .; clone size: .; V gene: TRBV5-1; J gene: TRBJ1-1; CDR3 protein: CASSLESGGNTEAFF; CDR3 DNA: TGCGCCAGCAGCTTGGAATCCGGGGGGAACACTGAAGCTTTCTTT
D gene: .; clone size: .; V gene: TRBV6-6; J gene: TRBJ2-5; CDR3 protein: CASSYWGKETQYF; CDR3 DNA: TGTGCCAGCAGTTACTGGGGTAAAGAGACCCAGTACTTC
D gene: .; clone size: .; V gene: TRBV18; J gene: TRBJ1-2; CDR3 protein: CASSPPSPSTGRINYGYTF; CDR3 DNA: TGTGCCAGCTCACCACCCTCACCGAGCACAGGTCGGATTAACTATGGCTACACCTTC